Shown below are 7 T cell receptor beta chains from a single sample sequenced in a study of cytotoxic CD8 clonotypes in ibrutinib-treated CLL. Generated by immunoSEQ multiplex PCR, the TCRdb table keeps only in-frame clones and is missing some. This sample has about 130,000 clones, with around 85% found just once. The sample here was PBMCs, taken after 24 months of ibrutinib treatment. All receptors come from a human donor with chronic lymphocytic leukemia.

The rearrangement links TRBV27 to TRBJ2-2, with a possible D match to TRBD1 (5 bases). Germline values: CDR1 MNHEY, CDR2 SMNVEV (reference sequence). The CDR3 length is 14 residues. Trimming shortened V by 5 bases and J by 4 bases, and 11 bases separated the two germline ends. This CDR3 reads CASSRRQFTGELFF. The CDR3 nucleotides are TGTGCCAGCAGTAGGAGACAGTTCACCGGGGAGCTGTTTTTT.

This clone occurred a few times. The chain carries TRBV7-2 and TRBJ2-7, with a possible D match to TRBD1 (5 bases). CDR3 length: 15 amino acids. Germline CDR1 and CDR2: SGHTA and FQGNSA. V was shortened by 6 bases and J by 1 base, with 16 bases between the two germline ends. CDR3 protein: CASSWGSHRSYEQYF. CDR3 DNA: TGTGCCAGCAGTTGGGGCTCCCACCGATCCTACGAGCAGTACTTC.

The V gene is TRBV7-3, the J gene TRBJ2-5; a possible D gene is TRBD2 (6 bases). Per germline, CDR1 SGHTA and CDR2 FQGTGA. This CDR3 comprises 16 residues. The V end was cut by 2 bases, the J end by 7 bases, with 20 bases between. The CDR3 sequence: CASSLGAIAAGGTQYF. The CDR3 nucleotides are TGTGCCAGCAGCTTAGGAGCTATAGCGGCCGGTGGGACCCAGTACTTC.

V and J are TRBV19 and TRBJ1-2, with D maybe TRBD1 (5 bases). Trimming removed 4 bases from V and 6 bases from J, with 15 bases in between. The CDR3 covers 14 residues. Germline loops: CDR1 LNHDA, CDR2 SQIVND (reference sequence). CDR3 nucleotides: TGTGCCAGTAGTACAGCGTCGGCAGGGCATGGCTACACCTTC. This sequence encodes CASSTASAGHGYTF.

This chain joins TRBV12-2 and TRBJ1-1. TRBV12-2 is assigned pseudogene status. This CDR3 has 18 residues. DNA for the CDR3: TGTGCAAGTCGCTTAGCGGGGGGAACCCCATGGGTGAACACTGAAGCTTTCTTT. Residues: CASRLAGGTPWVNTEAFF.

The DNA of the CDR3 is TGTGCCAGCTCCAGGACAGGGGGCGCCGTGAGGGGAAACACCATATATTTT. Amino acid sequence: CASSRTGGAVRGNTIYF. The V and J genes are TRBV18 and TRBJ1-3, with 11 nucleotides matching TRBD1. Germline V lookup: CDR1 KGHSH, CDR2 LQKENI. V trimming: 6 bases; J trimming: 4 bases; junction bases outside the gene matches: 11. This CDR3 has 17 amino acids.

This chain links TRBV7-9 with TRBJ2-7, with D possibly TRBD1 on 6 matching bases. Trimming removed 5 bases from V and 9 bases from J, with 14 bases in between. The CDR3 totals 12 residues. CDR1 and CDR2 from the germline V gene are SEHNR and FQNEAQ (reference sequence). The CDR3: CASSPGDSGQYF. The CDR3 DNA follows: TGTGCCAGCAGCCCAGGGGATTCGGGGCAGTACTTC.